This TCR beta chain was sequenced in a study of PD-1 blockade in classical Hodgkin lymphoma (dated by TCRdb to between 2020 and 2021). Broadly, across the study: Nivolumab dosing was 3 mg/kg intravenously every 2 weeks, continuing until either disease progression or unacceptable toxicity. A peripheral blood immune signature of response to PD-1 blockade in classical Hodgkin lymphoma was defined using TCR beta sequencing and CyTOF.

The time point label on this specimen signifies: cycle 4 day 1 (C4D1), after 5 to 7 weeks of nivolumab. Every trial patient had relapsed following autologous stem cell transplantation, and prior brentuximab vedotin exposure was what differed among cohorts A, B and C. A total of more than 55 patients with relapsed/refractory classical Hodgkin lymphoma made up the trial cohort, and each patient's best overall response was complete response, partial response or progressive disease. Trial patients were treated with single-agent nivolumab in the multi-cohort phase II CheckMate 205 trial. An independent review committee assessed best overall response by applying the 2007 International Working Group response criteria. Trial PBMCs were collected immediately before nivolumab initiation (C1D1) and during therapy at cycle 2 day 1 and cycle 4 day 1. Peripheral blood was collected in 8 mL Vacutainer Cell Preparation Tubes, from which PBMCs were isolated by centrifugation and then cryopreserved.

With regard to this clone: Its antigen is currently not known. Base-call qualities are not available, and no considerably larger clone is one nucleotide away.

The research as a whole found: Lower diversity was observed in patients in whom nivolumab was started less than 1 year after ASCT, and these patients were excluded from later analyses so that confounding by immune reconstitution would be avoided. Trial patients with a complete response had baseline diversity similar to that of newly diagnosed patients, while partial responders and progressors had significantly lower diversity. Baseline TCR diversity was reported to be lower in newly diagnosed patients than in healthy donors and to be lower still in relapsed/refractory patients. Only a single clinical trial cohort was studied, and what caused the repertoire differences, possibly disease activity or prior therapy, remained undefined. CD4+ but not CD8+ TCR diversity rose significantly by C4D1 (p=0.0027 vs p=0.16), most apparent in complete responders (p=0.02).

Sequences MGHRA (CDR1) and YSYEKL (CDR2) are obtained from the germline V gene. The CDR3 has 13 amino acids, counting the end cysteine and phenylalanine. The entry retains the CDR3 DNA only, 39 bases that are in frame from base 1. Genomic DNA was isolated using the Qiagen DNeasy kit from unsorted PBMCs as well as from negatively selected CD4+ and CD8+ fractions. TCR beta CDR3 regions were subjected to amplification by immunoSEQ multiplex PCR with primers that anneal to V and J segments. Amplification bias was minimized using a synthetic immune receptor repertoire, and residual bias was removed computationally after sequencing. On the study's bioinformatics: Repertoire diversity was quantified as the Shannon entropy index using custom Python scripts. Unsorted, CD4+ and CD8+ repertoires were examined separately, except in combined analyses, for which CD4+ and CD8+ sequences were merged in silico. Clonal expansion was defined as a frequency increase of at least 2-fold after treatment compared with C1D1, and clones undetected at baseline were assigned a pseudocount of 0.5. Singleton clones were defined as clones with 0 or 1 copy at C1D1, and non-singleton clones were defined as clones with 2 or more copies. Clones expanded in unsorted samples were labelled as CD4+, CD8+ or unknown by matching protein sequences in sorted samples from the same patient. Diversity changes from C1D1 to C4D1 were tested in paired samples using Wilcoxon tests. TCRdb took this table from immuneACCESS and kept in-frame rearrangements with V and J called. Such tables lack part of the clones; where checked against another copy, unresolved V genes explain under half of the gap, and the rest is unexplained. The D gene and trimming were derived from the DNA, and the V and J assignments and clone size from that table. A total of tens of thousands of clones appear in this sample, 90% to 95% of them only once. The top ten hold more than 7.5% of the sample.

Recombination joined TRBV4-1 with TRBJ2-5; the D gene assignment is ambiguous. Matching the DNA end better, TRBJ2-7 makes the J call doubtful. This clonotype originated in a human donor with classical Hodgkin lymphoma. The source was peripheral blood mononuclear cells (PBMCs), collected before the fourth cycle of nivolumab. CDR3 protein: CASSQYLVDEQYF. In nucleotides, the sequence is TGCGCCAGCAGCCAGTACCTAGTTGACGAGCAGTACTTC.